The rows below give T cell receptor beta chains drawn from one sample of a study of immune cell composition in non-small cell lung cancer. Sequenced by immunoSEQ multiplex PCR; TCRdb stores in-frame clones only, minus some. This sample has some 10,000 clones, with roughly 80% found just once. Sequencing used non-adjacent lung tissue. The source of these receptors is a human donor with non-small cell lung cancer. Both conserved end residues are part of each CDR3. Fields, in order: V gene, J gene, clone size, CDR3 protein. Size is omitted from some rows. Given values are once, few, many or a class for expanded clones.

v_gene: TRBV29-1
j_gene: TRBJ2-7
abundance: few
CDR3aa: CSVHLRDFPYEQYF

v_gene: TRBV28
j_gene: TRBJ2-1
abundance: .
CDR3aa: CASGRGGPYNEQFF

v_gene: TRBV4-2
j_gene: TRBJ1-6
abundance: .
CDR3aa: CASSQDPRQGLPLHF

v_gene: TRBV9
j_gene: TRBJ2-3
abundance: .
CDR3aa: CASTRSGRATDTQYF

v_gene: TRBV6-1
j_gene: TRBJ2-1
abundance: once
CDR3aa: CASSEYWGYNEQFF

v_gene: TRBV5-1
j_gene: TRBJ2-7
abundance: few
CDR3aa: CASSLGPLRDEQYF

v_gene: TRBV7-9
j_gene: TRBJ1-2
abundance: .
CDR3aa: CASSLGDYGYTF

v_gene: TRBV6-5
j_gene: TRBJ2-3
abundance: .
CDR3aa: CASSGSSTDTQYF

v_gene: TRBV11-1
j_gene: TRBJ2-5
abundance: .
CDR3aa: CASSLLAGETQYF

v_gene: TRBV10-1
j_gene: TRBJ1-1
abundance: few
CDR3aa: CASSEPIHPAEAFF

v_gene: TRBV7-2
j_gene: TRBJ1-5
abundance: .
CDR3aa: CASSLGVSNNQPQHF

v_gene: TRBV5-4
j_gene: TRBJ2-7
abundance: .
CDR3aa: CASSLGGGLDF

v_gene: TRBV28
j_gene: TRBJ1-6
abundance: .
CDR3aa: CASSFDSSYNSPLHF

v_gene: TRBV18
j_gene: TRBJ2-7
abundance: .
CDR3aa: CASSLGVGRSSYEQYF

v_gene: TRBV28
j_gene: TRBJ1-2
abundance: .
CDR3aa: CASSLTGVGDYGYTF

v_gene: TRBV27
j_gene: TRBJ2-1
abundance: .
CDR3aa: CASSRGDSLLYNEQFF

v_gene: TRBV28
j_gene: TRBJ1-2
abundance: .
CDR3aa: CASRKQGDSGGYTF

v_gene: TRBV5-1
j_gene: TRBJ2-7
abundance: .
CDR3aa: CASRSGGNSYEQYF

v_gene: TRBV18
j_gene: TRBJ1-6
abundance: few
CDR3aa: CASSPIGTAYNSPLHF

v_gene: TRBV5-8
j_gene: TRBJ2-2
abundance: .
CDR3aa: CASSLPDREDGELFF

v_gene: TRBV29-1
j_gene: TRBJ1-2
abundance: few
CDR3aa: CSVGFWDVGYTF

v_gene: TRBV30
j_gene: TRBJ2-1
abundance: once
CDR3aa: CAWTRDFYNEQFF

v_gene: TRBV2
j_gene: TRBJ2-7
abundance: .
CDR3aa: CASREGSSYEQYF

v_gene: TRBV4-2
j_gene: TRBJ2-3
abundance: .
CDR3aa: CASSQELAPRTDTQYF

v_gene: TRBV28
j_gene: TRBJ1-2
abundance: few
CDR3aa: CASRESQRGYTF

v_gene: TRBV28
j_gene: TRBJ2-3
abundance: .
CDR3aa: CASSIAGSTTDTQYF

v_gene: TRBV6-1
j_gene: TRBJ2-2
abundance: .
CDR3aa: CASSGLGDRGLGELFF